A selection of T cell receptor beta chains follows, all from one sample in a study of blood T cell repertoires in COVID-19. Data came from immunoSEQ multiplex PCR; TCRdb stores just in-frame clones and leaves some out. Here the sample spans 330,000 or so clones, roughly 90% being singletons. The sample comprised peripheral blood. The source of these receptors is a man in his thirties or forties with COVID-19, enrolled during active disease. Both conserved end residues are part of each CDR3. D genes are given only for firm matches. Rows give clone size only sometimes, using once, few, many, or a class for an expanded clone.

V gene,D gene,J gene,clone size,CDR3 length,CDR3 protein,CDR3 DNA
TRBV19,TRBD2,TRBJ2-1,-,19,CASTQRAGGRLSLLDEQFF,TGTGCCAGTACCCAAAGGGCGGGGGGCCGGCTTTCGTTACTCGATGAGCAGTTCTTC
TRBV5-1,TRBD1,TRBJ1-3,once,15,CASSTWTGSGNTIYF,TGCGCCAGCAGCACGTGGACAGGGAGTGGAAACACCATATATTTT
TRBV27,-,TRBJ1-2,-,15,CASTPSDSYNYGYTF,TGTGCCAGCACCCCGTCGGACTCATATAACTATGGCTACACCTTC
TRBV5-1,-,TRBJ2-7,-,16,CASSSGVAGFGYEQYF,TGCGCCAGCAGCTCGGGGGTGGCGGGATTTGGCTACGAGCAGTACTTC
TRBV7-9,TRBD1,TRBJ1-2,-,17,CASSLDDRGYSGYGYTF,TGTGCCAGCAGCTTAGATGACAGGGGCTATTCTGGTTATGGCTACACCTTC
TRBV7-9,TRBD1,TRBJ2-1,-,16,CASSLRGQGDINEQFF,TGTGCCAGCAGCTTAAGGGGACAGGGGGATATCAATGAGCAGTTCTTC
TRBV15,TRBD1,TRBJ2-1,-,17,CATSSGGGQGATNEQFF,TGTGCCACCAGCAGTGGTGGGGGACAGGGGGCAACGAATGAGCAGTTCTTC
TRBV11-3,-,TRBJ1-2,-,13,CASSLNDGYGYTF,TGTGCCAGCAGCTTAAATGACGGGTATGGCTACACCTTC
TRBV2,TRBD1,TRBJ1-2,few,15,CASTPRGTGFYGYTF,TGTGCCAGCACCCCAAGGGGGACAGGGTTCTATGGCTACACCTTC
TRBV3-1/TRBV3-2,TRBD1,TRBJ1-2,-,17,CASSQFLRTGAKYGYTF,TGTGCCAGCAGCCAATTCCTCAGGACAGGGGCCAAATATGGCTACACCTTC
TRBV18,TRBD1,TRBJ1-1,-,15,CASSPLQGWDTEAFF,TGTGCCAGCTCACCCCTACAGGGGTGGGACACTGAAGCTTTCTTT
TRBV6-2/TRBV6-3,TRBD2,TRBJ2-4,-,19,CASSYGVTSVLGAKNIQYF,TGTGCCAGCAGTTACGGCGTGACTAGCGTGCTCGGAGCCAAAAACATTCAGTACTTC
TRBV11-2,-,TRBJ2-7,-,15,CASSLVGTLPYEQYF,TGTGCCAGCAGCTTAGTCGGGACTTTACCCTACGAGCAGTACTTC
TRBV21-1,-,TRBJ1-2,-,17,CASSKDKGTGDIYGYTF,TGTGCCAGCAGCAAAGATAAAGGGACAGGGGATATCTATGGCTACACCTTC
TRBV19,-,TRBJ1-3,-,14,CATRPGEAGNTIYF,TGTGCCACCAGACCAGGGGAAGCTGGAAACACCATATATTTT
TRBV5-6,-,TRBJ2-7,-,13,CASSLNNLYEQYF,TGTGCCAGCAGCTTGAACAACCTCTACGAGCAGTACTTC
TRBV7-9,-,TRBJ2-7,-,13,CASSWVGSYEQYF,TGTGCCAGTTCCTGGGTGGGCAGCTACGAGCAGTACTTC
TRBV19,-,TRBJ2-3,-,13,CASRQGFTDTQYF,TGTGCCAGTAGACAGGGATTCACAGATACGCAGTATTTT
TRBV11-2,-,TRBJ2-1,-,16,CASSSPLEARVYEQFF,TGTGCCAGCAGCTCCCCATTGGAAGCGAGGGTCTATGAGCAGTTCTTC
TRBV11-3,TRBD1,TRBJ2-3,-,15,CASSLGDRNTDTQYF,TGTGCCAGCAGCTTGGGGGACAGGAACACAGATACGCAGTATTTT
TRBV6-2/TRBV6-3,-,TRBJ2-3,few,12,CASSDTVDTQYF,TGTGCCAGCAGTGATACGGTAGATACGCAGTATTTT
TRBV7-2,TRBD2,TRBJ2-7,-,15,CASSLRTSGLYEQYF,TGTGCCAGCAGCTTGAGGACTAGCGGCCTTTACGAGCAGTACTTC
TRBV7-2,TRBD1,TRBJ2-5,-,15,CASSEGQGSQETQYF,TGTGCCAGCAGCGAGGGACAGGGGTCACAAGAGACCCAGTACTTC
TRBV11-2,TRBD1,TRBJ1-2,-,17,CASSLQYSPTGDYGYTF,TGTGCCAGCAGCTTACAATACTCCCCGACAGGGGACTATGGCTACACCTTC
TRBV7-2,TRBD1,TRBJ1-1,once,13,CASSLRGQGEAFF,TGTGCCAGCAGCCTTAGGGGACAGGGTGAAGCTTTCTTT
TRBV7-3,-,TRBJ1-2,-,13,CASSSPNNYGYTF,TGTGCCAGCAGCTCCCCAAATAACTATGGCTACACCTTC
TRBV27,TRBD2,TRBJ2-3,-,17,CASSRALAGVLTDTQYF,TGTGCCAGCAGTCGGGCCCTAGCGGGAGTTTTAACAGATACGCAGTATTTT